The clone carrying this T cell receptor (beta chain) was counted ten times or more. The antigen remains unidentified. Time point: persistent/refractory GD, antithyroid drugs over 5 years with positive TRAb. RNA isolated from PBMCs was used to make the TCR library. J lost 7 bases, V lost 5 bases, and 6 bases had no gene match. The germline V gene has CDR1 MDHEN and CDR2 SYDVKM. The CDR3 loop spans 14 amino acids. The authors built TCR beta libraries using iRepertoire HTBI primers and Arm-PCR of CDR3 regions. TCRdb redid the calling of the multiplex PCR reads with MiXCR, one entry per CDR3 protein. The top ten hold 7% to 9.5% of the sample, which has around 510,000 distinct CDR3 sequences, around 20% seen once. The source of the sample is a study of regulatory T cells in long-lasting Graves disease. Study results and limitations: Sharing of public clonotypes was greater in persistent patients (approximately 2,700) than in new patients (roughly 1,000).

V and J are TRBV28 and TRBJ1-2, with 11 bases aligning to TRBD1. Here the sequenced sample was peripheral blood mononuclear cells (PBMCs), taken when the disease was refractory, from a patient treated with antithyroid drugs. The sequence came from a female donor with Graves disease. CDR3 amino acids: CASSPGQGASGYTF. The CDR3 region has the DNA TGTGCCAGCAGTCCTGGACAGGGGGCATCTGGCTACACCTTC.